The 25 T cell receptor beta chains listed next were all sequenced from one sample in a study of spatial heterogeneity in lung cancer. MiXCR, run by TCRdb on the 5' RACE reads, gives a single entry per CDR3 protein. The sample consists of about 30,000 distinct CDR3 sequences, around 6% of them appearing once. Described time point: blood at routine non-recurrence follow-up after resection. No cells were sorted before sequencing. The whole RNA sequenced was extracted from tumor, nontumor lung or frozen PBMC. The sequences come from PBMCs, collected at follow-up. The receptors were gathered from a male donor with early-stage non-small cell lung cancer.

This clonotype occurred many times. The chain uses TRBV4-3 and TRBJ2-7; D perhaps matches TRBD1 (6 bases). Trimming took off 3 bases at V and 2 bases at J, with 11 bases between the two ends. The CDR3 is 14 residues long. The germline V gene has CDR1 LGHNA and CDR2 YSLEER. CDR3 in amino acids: CASSHGTGPYEQYF. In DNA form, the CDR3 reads TGCGCCAGCAGCCATGGCACAGGGCCCTACGAGCAGTACTTC.

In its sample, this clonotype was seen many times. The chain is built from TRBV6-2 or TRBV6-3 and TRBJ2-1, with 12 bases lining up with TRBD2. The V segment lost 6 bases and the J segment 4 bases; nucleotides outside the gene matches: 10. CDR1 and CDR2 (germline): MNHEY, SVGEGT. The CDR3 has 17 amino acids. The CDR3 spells CASRPLAGGPNYNEQFF. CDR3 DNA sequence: TGTGCCAGCAGGCCCCTAGCGGGAGGGCCGAATTACAATGAGCAGTTCTTC.

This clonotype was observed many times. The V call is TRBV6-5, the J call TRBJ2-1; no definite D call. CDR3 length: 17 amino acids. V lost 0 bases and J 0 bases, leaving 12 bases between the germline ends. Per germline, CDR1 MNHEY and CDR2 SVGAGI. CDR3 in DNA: TGTGCCAGCAGTTACTCCGGCAGAACCAGCTCCTACAATGAGCAGTTCTTC. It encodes CASSYSGRTSSYNEQFF.

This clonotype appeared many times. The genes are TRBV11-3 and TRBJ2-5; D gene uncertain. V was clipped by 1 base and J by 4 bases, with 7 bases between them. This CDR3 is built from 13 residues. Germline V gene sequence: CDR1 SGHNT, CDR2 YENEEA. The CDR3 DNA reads TGTGCCAGCAGCTTAGTCAGACTAGAGACCCAGTACTTC. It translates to CASSLVRLETQYF.

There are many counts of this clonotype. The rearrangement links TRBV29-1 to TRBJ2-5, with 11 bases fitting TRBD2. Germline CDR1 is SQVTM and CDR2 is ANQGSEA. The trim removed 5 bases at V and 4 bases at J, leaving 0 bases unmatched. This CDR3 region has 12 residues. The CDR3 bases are TGCAGCGTTACTAGCGGGAGAGAGACCCAGTACTTC. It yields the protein CSVTSGRETQYF.

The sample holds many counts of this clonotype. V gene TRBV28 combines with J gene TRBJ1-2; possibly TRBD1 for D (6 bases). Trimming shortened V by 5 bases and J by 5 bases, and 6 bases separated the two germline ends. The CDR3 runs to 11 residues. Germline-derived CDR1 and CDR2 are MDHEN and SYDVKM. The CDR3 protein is CASSTGYGYTF. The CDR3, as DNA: TGTGCCAGCAGTACAGGGTATGGCTACACCTTC.

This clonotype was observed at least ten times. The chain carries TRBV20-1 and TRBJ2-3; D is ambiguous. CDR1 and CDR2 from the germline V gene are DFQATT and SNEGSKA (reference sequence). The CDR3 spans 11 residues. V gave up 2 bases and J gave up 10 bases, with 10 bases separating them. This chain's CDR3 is CSARMPHPQYF. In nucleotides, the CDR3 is TGCAGTGCTAGAATGCCCCATCCGCAGTATTTT.

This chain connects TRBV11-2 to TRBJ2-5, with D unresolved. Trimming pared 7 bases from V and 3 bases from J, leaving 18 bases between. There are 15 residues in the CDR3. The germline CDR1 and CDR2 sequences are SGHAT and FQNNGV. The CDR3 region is CASKKWATIKETQYF. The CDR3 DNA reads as TGTGCCAGCAAAAAGTGGGCTACCATAAAAGAGACCCAGTACTTC.

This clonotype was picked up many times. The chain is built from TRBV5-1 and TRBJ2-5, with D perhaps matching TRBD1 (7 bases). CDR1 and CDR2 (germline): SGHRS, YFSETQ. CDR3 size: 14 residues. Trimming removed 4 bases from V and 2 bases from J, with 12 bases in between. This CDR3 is CASSAGQQQETQYF. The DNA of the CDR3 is TGCGCCAGCAGCGCGGGACAGCAACAAGAGACCCAGTACTTC.

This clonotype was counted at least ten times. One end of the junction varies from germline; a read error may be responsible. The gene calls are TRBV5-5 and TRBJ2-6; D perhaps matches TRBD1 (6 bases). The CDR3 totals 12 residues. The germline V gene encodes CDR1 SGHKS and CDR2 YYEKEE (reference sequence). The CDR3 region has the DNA TGTGCCAGCAGCTTGGCCTCGGACAGTCCCTTTTTC. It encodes CASSLASDSPFF. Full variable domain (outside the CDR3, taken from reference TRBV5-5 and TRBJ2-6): DAGVTQSPTHLIKTRGQQVTLRCSPISGHKSVSWYQQVLGQGPQFIFQYYEKEERGRGNFPDRFSARQFPNYSSELNVNALLLGDSALYLCASSLASDSPFFGAGSRLTVL.

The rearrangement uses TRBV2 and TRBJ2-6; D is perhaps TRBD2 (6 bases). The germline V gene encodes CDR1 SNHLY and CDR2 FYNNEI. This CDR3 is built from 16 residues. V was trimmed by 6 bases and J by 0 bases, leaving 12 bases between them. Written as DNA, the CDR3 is TGTGCCAGCAGCAGGGACTCAAGCTCTGGGGCCAACGTCCTGACTTTC. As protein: CASSRDSSSGANVLTF.

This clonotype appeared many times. The CDR3 nucleotides read TGCAGTGCCCAGACTAGCGACCAAGAGACCCAGTACTTC. This translates into CSAQTSDQETQYF. The chain carries TRBV20-1 and TRBJ2-5; 8 nucleotides agree with TRBD2. Germline loops: CDR1 DFQATT, CDR2 SNEGSKA (reference sequence). The junction had 3 bases not matched to a gene; V was cut back by 6 bases and J by 0 bases. The CDR3 sequence is 13 residues long.

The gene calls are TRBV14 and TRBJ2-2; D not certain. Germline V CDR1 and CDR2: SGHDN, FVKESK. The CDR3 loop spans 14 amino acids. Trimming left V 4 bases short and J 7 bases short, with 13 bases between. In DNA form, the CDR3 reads TGTGCCAGCAGCCCCTTAGACCGTATCGGGGAGCTGTTTTTT. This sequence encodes CASSPLDRIGELFF. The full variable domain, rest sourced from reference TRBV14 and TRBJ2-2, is EAGVTQFPSHSVIEKGQTVTLRCDPISGHDNLYWYRRVMGKEIKFLLHFVKESKQDESGMPNNRFLAERTGGTYSTLKVQPAELEDSGVYFCASSPLDRIGELFFGEGSRLTVL.

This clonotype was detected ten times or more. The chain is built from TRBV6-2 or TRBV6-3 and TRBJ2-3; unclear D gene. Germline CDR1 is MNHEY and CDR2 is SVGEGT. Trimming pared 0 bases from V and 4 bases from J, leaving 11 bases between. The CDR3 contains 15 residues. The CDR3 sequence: CASSYSGVSADTQYF. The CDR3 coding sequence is TGTGCCAGCAGTTACTCGGGTGTATCGGCAGATACGCAGTATTTT.

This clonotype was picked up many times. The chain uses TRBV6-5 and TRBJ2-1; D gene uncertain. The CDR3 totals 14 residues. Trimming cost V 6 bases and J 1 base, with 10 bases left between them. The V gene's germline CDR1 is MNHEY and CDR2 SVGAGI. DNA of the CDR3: TGTGCCAGCAGCCCGAGGACGTCCTACAATGAGCAGTTCTTC. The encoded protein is CASSPRTSYNEQFF.

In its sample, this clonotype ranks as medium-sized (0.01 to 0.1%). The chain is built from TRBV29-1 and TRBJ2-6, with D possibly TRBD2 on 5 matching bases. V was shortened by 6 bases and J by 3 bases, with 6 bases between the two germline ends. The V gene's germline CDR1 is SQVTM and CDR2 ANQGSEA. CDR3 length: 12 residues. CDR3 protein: CSVGDGANVLTF. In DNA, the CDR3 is TGCAGCGTGGGAGATGGGGCCAACGTCCTGACTTTC. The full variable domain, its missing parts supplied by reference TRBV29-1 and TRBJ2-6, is SAVISQKPSRDICQRGTSLTIQCQVDSQVTMMFWYRQQPGQSLTLIATANQGSEATYESGFVIDKFPISRPNLTFSTLTVSNMSPEDSSIYLCSVGDGANVLTFGAGSRLTVL.

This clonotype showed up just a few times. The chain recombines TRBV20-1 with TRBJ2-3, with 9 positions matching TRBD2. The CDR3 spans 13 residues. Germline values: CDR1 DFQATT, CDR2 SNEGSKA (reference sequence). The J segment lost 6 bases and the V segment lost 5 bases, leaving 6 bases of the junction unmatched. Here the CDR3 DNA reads TGCAGTGCTTCGAGCGGGGGGCTCGATACGCAGTATTTT. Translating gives CSASSGGLDTQYF.

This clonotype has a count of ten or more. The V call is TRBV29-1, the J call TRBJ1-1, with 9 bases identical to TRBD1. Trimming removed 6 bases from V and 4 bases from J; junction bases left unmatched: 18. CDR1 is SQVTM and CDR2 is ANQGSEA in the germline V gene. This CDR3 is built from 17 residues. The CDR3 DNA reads TGCAGCGTCCAAAACGCGGACAGGGGTTACTGGGGCACTGAAGCTTTCTTT. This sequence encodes CSVQNADRGYWGTEAFF.

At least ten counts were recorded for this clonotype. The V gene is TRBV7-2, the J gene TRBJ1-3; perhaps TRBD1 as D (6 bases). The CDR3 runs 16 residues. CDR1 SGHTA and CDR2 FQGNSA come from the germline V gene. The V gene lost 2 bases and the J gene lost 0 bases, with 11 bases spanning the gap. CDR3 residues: CASSLHQGSSGNTIYF. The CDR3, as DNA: TGTGCCAGCAGCTTACATCAGGGGAGCTCTGGAAACACCATATATTTT.

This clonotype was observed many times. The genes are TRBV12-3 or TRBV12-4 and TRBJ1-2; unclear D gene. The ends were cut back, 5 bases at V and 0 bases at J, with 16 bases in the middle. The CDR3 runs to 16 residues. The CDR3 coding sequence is TGTGCCAGCAGTCGTCGGACGGGAGGATCTAACTATGGCTACACCTTC. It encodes CASSRRTGGSNYGYTF.

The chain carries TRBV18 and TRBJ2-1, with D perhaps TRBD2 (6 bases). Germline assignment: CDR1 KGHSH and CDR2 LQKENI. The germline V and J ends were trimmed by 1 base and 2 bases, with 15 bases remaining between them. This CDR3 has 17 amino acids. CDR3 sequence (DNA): TGTGCCAGCTCACCACGAGGCGGGCGGGATGCCTACAATGAGCAGTTCTTC. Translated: CASSPRGGRDAYNEQFF.

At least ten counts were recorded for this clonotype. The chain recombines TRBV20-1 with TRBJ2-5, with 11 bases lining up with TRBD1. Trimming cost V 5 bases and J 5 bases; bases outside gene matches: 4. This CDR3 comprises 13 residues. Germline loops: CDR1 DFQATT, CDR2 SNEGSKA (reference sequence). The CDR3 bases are TGCAGTGCTGGGGGACAGGGGGTTGAGACCCAGTACTTC. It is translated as CSAGGQGVETQYF.

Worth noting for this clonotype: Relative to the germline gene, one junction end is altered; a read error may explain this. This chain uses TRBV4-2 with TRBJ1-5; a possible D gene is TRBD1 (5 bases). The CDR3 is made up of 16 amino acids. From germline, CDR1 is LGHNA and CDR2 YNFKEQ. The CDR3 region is CVSSQDPGYGNQPQHF. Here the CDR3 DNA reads TGTGTCAGCAGCCAAGATCCAGGGTATGGCAATCAGCCCCAGCATTTT.

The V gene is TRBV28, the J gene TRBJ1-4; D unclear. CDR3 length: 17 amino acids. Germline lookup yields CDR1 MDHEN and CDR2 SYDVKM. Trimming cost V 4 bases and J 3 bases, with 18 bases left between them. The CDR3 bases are TGTGCCAGCAGTTCAATATTCGCCGGAAATCCTAATGAAAAACTGTTTTTT. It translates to CASSSIFAGNPNEKLFF.

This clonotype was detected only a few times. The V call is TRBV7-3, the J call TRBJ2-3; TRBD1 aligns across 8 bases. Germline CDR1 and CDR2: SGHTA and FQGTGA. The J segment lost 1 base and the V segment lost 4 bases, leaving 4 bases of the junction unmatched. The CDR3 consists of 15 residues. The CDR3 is CASSYPTGGTDTQYF. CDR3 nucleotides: TGTGCCAGCAGCTATCCGACAGGGGGCACAGATACGCAGTATTTT.